What follows are 5 T cell receptor beta chains derived from one specimen sequenced in a study of blood T cells in healthy people across ages. A second PCR, run for about 7 to 11 cycles, used a sample-barcoded 5' primer plus a J-beta primer mix. TCRdb reprocessed the 5' RACE reads via MiXCR and lists one record per CDR3 protein. The sample carries hundreds of thousands of distinct CDR3 sequences, about 61% recorded once. Sequencing was done on a sample of blood. These receptors all stem from a man aged 35 to 55 in good health.

This clonotype was observed a single time. This sequence joins TRBV29-1 and TRBJ1-1; D is unclear. Germline values: CDR1 SQVTM, CDR2 ANQGSEA. The CDR3 length is 13 residues. The V end was cut by 2 bases, the J end by 0 bases, with 7 bases between. The CDR3 loop reads CSVECGMNTEAFF. DNA of the CDR3: TGCAGCGTTGAATGTGGCATGAACACTGAAGCTTTCTTT.

The rearrangement links TRBV27 to TRBJ2-2, with a possible D match to TRBD1 (6 bases). This CDR3 spans 15 amino acids. Trimming took 7 bases from V and 3 from J, leaving 15 bases between them. The germline V gene encodes CDR1 MNHEY and CDR2 SMNVEV (reference sequence). The CDR3 protein is CASTSPRGHTGELFF. CDR3 DNA sequence: TGTGCCAGCACCTCTCCCAGGGGCCACACCGGGGAGCTGTTTTTT.

V and J are TRBV9 and TRBJ2-5; D not certain. The CDR3 runs 17 residues. V lost 0 bases, J lost 5 bases, and 20 bases lay in between. The germline gives CDR1 SGDLS, CDR2 YYNGEE. The CDR3 here is CASSVEVGSAPWETQYF. The CDR3 DNA is TGTGCCAGCAGCGTAGAGGTGGGATCTGCCCCCTGGGAGACCCAGTACTTC.

V usage is TRBV2 and J usage is TRBJ1-2; 7 bases align to TRBD1. V shed 11 bases, J shed 2 bases, and the junction held 5 bases outside the gene matches. The CDR3 is 12 residues long. Germline V gene sequence: CDR1 SNHLY, CDR2 FYNNEI. The CDR3 spells CAGGDSNYGYTF. Here the CDR3 DNA reads TGTGCCGGCGGGGACAGCAACTATGGCTACACCTTC.

J is TRBJ2-2 and V is TRBV13, with 8 bases that match TRBD1. Germline CDR1 reads PRHDT; CDR2 reads FYEKMQ (reference sequence). Trimming at V came to 6 bases and at J to 2 bases, leaving 5 bases not matched to a gene. The CDR3 has 15 amino acids. In DNA, the CDR3 is TGTGCCAGCAGACACAGGGGGAGTAACACCGGGGAGCTGTTTTTT. Translated: CASRHRGSNTGELFF.